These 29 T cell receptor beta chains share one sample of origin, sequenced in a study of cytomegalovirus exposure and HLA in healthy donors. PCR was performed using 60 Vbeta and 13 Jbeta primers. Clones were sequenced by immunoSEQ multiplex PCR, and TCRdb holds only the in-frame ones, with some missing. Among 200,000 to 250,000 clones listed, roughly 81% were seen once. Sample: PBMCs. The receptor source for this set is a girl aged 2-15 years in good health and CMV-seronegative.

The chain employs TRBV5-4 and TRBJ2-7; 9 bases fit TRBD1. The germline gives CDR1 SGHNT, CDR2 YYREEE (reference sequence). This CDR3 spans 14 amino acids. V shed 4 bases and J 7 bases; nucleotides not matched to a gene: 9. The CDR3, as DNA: TGTGCCAGCAGCCCTCCCGGGACAGGGAGAGAGCAGTACTTC. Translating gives CASSPPGTGREQYF.

The CDR3: CASSVDRGLDEQFF. The DNA for the CDR3 is TGTGCCAGCAGTGTGGACAGGGGGCTTGATGAGCAGTTCTTC. This sequence joins TRBV6-4 and TRBJ2-1; 11 bases map to TRBD1. The ends lost 4 bases at V and 8 bases at J; junction bases unmatched: 4. The germline CDR1 and CDR2 sequences are MRHNA and SNTAGT. The CDR3 sequence is 14 residues long.

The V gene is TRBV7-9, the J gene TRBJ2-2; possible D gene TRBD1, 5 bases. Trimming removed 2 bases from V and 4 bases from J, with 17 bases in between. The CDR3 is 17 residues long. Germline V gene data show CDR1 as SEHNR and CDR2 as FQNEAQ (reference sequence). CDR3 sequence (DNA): TGTGCCAGCAGCTTATTGACAGTTGGCCCACTCACCGGGGAGCTGTTTTTT. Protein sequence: CASSLLTVGPLTGELFF.

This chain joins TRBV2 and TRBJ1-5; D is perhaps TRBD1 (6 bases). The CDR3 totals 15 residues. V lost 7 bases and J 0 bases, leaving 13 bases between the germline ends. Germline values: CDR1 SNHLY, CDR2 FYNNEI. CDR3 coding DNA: TGTGCCAGCATAGGACAGTTGACTAGCAATCAGCCCCAGCATTTT. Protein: CASIGQLTSNQPQHF. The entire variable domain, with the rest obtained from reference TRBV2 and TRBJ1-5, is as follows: EPEVTQTPSHQVTQMGQEVILRCVPISNHLYFYWYRQILGQKVEFLVSFYNNEISEKSEIFDDQFSVERPDGSNFTLKIRSTKLEDSAMYFCASIGQLTSNQPQHFGDGTRLSIL.

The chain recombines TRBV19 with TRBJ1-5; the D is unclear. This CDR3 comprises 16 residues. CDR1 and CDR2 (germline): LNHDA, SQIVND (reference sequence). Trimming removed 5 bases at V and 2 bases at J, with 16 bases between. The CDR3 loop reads CASSPPWEDGNQPQHF. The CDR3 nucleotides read TGTGCCAGTAGTCCGCCCTGGGAGGATGGCAATCAGCCCCAGCATTTT.

The CDR3 DNA reads TGTGCCAGCAGTTATTACTCTGGAAACACCATATATTTT. This translates into CASSYYSGNTIYF. The chain employs TRBV6-6 and TRBJ1-3; D uncertain. Per the germline V gene, CDR1 is MNHNY and CDR2 is SVGAGI (reference sequence). The V end was cut by 3 bases, the J end by 0 bases, with 3 bases between. The CDR3 consists of 13 residues.

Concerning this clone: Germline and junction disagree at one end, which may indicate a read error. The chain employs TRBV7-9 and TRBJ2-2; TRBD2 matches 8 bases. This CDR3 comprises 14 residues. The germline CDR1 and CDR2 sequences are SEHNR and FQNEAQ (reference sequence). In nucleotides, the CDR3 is TGTTCCAGCAGCTTCTCGGGGGGGTCCGGGGAGCTGTTTTTT. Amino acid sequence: CSSSFSGGSGELFF.

The CDR3 nucleotides read TGTGCCAGCAGCGTAGCACCGGGTGGCTACGAGCAGTACTTC. Translation gives CASSVAPGGYEQYF. The chain employs TRBV9 and TRBJ2-7; D unresolved. The CDR3 loop spans 14 amino acids. The V gene lost 0 bases and the J gene lost 3 bases, with 10 bases spanning the gap. CDR1 SGDLS and CDR2 YYNGEE come from the germline V gene.

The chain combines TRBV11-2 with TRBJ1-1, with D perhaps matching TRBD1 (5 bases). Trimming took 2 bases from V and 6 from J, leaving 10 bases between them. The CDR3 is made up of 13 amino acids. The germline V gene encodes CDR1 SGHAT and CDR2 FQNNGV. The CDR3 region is CASSLKGIAEAFF. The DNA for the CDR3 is TGTGCCAGCAGCTTAAAGGGGATAGCTGAAGCTTTCTTT.

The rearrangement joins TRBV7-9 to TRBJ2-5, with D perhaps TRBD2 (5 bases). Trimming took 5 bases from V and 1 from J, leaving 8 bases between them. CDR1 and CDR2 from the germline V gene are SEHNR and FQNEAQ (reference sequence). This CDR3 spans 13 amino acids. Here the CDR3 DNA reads TGTGCCAGCAGCCCCGCGGGCCAAGAGACCCAGTACTTC. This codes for CASSPAGQETQYF.

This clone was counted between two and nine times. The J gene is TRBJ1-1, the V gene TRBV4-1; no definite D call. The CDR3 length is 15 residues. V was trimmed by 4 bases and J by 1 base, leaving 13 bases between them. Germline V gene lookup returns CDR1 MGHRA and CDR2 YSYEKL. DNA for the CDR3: TGCGCCAGCAGCCCAAGGGAGTCTTGGAACACTGAAGCTTTCTTT. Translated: CASSPRESWNTEAFF.

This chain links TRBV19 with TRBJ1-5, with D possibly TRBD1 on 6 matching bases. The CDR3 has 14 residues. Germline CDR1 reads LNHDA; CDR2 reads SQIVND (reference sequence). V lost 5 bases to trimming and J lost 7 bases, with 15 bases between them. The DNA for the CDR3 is TGTGCCAGTAGTGAACAGGGCCTGGGACAGCCCCAGCATTTT. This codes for CASSEQGLGQPQHF.

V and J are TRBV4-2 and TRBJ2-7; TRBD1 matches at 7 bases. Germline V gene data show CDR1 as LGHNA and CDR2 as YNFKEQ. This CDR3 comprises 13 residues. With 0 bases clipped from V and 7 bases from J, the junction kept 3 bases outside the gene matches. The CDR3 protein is CASSQDRGSEQYF. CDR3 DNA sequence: TGTGCCAGCAGCCAAGACAGGGGGAGTGAGCAGTACTTC.

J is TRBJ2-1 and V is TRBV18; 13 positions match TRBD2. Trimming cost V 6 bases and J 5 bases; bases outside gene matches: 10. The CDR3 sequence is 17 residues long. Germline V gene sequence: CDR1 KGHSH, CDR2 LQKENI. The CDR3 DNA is TGTGCCAGCTCGCCTAGCTCCGGGACTAGCGGGAACAATGAGCAGTTCTTC. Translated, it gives CASSPSSGTSGNNEQFF.

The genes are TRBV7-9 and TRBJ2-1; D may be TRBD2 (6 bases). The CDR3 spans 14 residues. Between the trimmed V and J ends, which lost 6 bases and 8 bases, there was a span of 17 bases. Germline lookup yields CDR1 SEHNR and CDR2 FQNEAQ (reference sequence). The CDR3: CASRFSGRGDEQFF. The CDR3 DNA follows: TGTGCCAGCAGATTTAGCGGACGAGGGGATGAGCAGTTCTTC.

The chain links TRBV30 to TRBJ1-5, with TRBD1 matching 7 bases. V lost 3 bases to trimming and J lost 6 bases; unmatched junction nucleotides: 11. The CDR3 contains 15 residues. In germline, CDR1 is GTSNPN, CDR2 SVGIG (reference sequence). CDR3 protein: CAWSPPDRPRQPQHF. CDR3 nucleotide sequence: TGTGCCTGGAGCCCTCCGGACAGGCCCCGTCAGCCCCAGCATTTT.

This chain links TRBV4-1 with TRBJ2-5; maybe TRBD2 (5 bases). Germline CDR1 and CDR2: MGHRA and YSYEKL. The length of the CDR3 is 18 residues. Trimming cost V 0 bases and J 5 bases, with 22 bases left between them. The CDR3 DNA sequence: TGCGCCAGCAGCCAAGAATTATGGGGATTTAGCGCTCAGGAGACCCAGTACTTC. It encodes CASSQELWGFSAQETQYF.

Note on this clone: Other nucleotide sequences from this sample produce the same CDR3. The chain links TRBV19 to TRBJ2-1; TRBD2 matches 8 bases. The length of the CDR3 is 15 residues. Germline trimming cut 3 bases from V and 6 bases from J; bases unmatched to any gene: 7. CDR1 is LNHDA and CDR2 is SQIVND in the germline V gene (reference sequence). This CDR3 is CASSISAGEGNEQFF. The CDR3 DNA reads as TGTGCCAGTAGTATTTCAGCGGGAGAAGGCAATGAGCAGTTCTTC.

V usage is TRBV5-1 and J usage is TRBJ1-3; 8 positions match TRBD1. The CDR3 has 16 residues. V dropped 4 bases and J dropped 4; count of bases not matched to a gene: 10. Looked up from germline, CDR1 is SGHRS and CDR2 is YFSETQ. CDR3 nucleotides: TGCGCCAGCAGCGGAAAAGGGACAGGTTTAGGAAACACCATATATTTT. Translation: CASSGKGTGLGNTIYF. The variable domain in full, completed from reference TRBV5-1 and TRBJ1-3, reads KAGVTQTPRYLIKTRGQQVTLSCSPISGHRSVSWYQQTPGQGLQFLFEYFSETQRNKGNFPGRFSGRQFSNSRSEMNVSTLELGDSALYLCASSGKGTGLGNTIYFGEGSWLTVV.

Here the CDR3 reads CSVFLAGGRSYEQYF. The CDR3, as DNA: TGCAGCGTTTTCCTAGCGGGAGGTCGGTCCTACGAGCAGTACTTC. The chain carries TRBV29-1 and TRBJ2-7; 11 bases fit TRBD2. Germline assignment: CDR1 SQVTM and CDR2 ANQGSEA. The CDR3 is made up of 15 amino acids. Unmatched junction bases numbered 7, after V lost 5 bases and J lost 1 base.

CDR3 nucleotides: TGTGCCAGCAGTTCAGGGGCGGGTCTAGCCAAAAACATTCAGTACTTC. This sequence encodes CASSSGAGLAKNIQYF. The chain joins TRBV6-5 to TRBJ2-4, with a weak D call TRBD1 (6 bases). The CDR3 extends over 16 amino acids. Germline CDR1 reads MNHEY; CDR2 reads SVGAGI. V gave up 4 bases and J gave up 0 bases, with 13 bases separating them.

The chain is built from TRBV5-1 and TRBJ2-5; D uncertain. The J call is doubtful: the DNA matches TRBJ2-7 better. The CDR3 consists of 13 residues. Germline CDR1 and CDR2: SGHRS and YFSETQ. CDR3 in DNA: TGCGCCAGCAGCTTGGGAGCATCCTACGAGCAGTACTTC. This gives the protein CASSLGASYEQYF.

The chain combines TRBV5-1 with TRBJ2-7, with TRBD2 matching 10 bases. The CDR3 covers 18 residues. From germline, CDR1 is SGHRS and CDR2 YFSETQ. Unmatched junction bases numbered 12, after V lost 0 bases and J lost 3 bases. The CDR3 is CASSLDPSGGLIGYEQYF. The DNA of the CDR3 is TGCGCCAGCAGCTTGGATCCTAGCGGGGGCCTTATCGGCTACGAGCAGTACTTC. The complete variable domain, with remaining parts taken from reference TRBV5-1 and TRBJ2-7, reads KAGVTQTPRYLIKTRGQQVTLSCSPISGHRSVSWYQQTPGQGLQFLFEYFSETQRNKGNFPGRFSGRQFSNSRSEMNVSTLELGDSALYLCASSLDPSGGLIGYEQYFGPGTRLTVT.

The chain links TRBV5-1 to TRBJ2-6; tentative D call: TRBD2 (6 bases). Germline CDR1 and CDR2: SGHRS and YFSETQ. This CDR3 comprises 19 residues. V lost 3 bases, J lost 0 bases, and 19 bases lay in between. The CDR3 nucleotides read TGCGCCAGCAGCTGGGCGGGGCGAGCGATGAACTCTGGGGCCAACGTCCTGACTTTC. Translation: CASSWAGRAMNSGANVLTF.

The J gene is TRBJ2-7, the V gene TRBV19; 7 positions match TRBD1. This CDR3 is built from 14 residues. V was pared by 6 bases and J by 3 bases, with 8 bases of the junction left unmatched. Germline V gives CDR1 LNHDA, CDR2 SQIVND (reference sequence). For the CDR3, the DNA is TGTGCCAGTAGACCAAGACAGGGAAACTACGAGCAGTACTTC. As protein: CASRPRQGNYEQYF.

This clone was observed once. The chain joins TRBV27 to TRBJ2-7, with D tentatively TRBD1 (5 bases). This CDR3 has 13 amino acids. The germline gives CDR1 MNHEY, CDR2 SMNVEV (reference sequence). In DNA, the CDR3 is TGTGCTTCAGGCTCAGGGATCTTACACGAGCAGTACTTC. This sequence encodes CASGSGILHEQYF.

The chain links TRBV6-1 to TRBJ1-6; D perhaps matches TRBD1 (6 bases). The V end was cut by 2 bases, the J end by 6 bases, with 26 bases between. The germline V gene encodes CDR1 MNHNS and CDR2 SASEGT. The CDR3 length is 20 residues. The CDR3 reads CASSEYGLWGQGSSNSPLHF. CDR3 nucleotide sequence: TGTGCCAGCAGTGAATACGGTCTCTGGGGGCAGGGGAGTAGTAATTCACCCCTCCACTTT.

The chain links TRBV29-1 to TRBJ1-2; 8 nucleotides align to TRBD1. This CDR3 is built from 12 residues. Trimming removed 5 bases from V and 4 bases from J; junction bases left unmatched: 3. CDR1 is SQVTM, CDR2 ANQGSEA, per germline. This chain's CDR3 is CSVNRGAYGYTF. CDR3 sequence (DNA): TGCAGCGTTAACAGGGGGGCCTATGGCTACACCTTC.

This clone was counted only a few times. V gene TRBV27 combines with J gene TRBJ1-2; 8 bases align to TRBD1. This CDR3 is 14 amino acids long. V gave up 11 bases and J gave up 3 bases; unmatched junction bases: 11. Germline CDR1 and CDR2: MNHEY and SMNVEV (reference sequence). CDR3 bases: TGTGCCCTTCCGGGACAGGCTATGCACTATGGCTACACCTTC. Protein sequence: CALPGQAMHYGYTF.